Reported below is one T cell receptor beta chain. This sample is drawn from a study of blood T cell repertoires in COVID-19. In the study overall: The United States, Italy and Spain provided the acute and convalescent COVID-19 samples.

CDR3 length equals 16 residues. The V gene end was trimmed by 5 bases and the J gene end by 0 bases; junction bases not matched to a gene: 10. Germline CDR1 is SGHVS and CDR2 is FNYEAQ. As processed by the authors: The authors estimated nucleated cell counts from reference gene primer amplification. Method: immunoSEQ multiplex PCR; TCRdb's copy keeps in-frame clones and lacks some. The V and J calls and clone size were taken over from that table, and D and trimming were inferred from the DNA. The data contain 120,000 or so clones, around four fifths of them singletons. The sequence derives from a human donor in a cohort sampled during active COVID-19. Sequenced input: peripheral blood. The gene calls are TRBV7-6 and TRBJ2-7; 7 bases map to TRBD1. The CDR3 here is CASSPLTGFDSYEQYF. The CDR3 DNA is TGTGCCAGCAGCCCCCTGACAGGGTTCGACTCCTACGAGCAGTACTTC.